These 19 T cell receptor beta chains share one sample of origin, sequenced in a study of cytomegalovirus exposure and HLA in healthy donors. PCR involved 60 Vbeta and 13 Jbeta primers. Data came from immunoSEQ multiplex PCR; TCRdb stores just in-frame clones and leaves some out. Here the sample spans roughly 52,000 clones, 75% to 80% being singletons. The specimen sequenced was PBMCs. The receptors derive from a female donor in good health and CMV-seronegative.

CDR3 nucleotide sequence: TGTGCCATCCGACAGTCAAACACTGAAGCTTTCTTT. Residues: CAIRQSNTEAFF. This sequence joins TRBV10-3 and TRBJ1-1; a weak D match, TRBD1 (5 bases). The CDR3 loop spans 12 amino acids. Looked up from germline, CDR1 is ENHRY and CDR2 is SYGVKD. The germline V and J ends were trimmed by 8 bases and 2 bases, with 9 bases remaining between them.

The V and J genes are TRBV5-1 and TRBJ1-1; perhaps TRBD1 as D (5 bases). In germline, CDR1 is SGHRS, CDR2 YFSETQ. V shed 0 bases and J shed 4 bases, with 7 bases lying between them. CDR3 length equals 13 residues. The CDR3 DNA follows: TGCGCCAGCAGCTTGGCAGGGTCCACTGAAGCTTTCTTT. Its translation is CASSLAGSTEAFF.

V and J are TRBV5-5 and TRBJ1-2; D gene unclear. Trimming removed 2 bases at V and 8 bases at J, with 16 bases between. CDR3 length: 14 amino acids. The germline V gene encodes CDR1 SGHKS and CDR2 YYEKEE (reference sequence). CDR3 amino acids: CASSLPDAAGGYTF. CDR3 DNA sequence: TGTGCCAGCAGCTTACCCGACGCTGCGGGGGGCTACACCTTC.

The CDR3 is CASSDRLAGNNEQFF. The CDR3 nucleotides are TGTGCCAGCAGTGATAGACTAGCGGGGAACAATGAGCAGTTCTTC. This chain uses TRBV6-1 with TRBJ2-1; TRBD2 matches at 11 bases. The germline V gene has CDR1 MNHNS and CDR2 SASEGT. This CDR3 contains 15 residues. Trimming cost V 3 bases and J 5 bases; bases outside gene matches: 3.

The chain carries TRBV4-2 and TRBJ1-5, with 7 bases fitting TRBD1. The germline V gene has CDR1 LGHNA and CDR2 YNFKEQ. CDR3 size: 15 residues. V shed 4 bases and J 0 bases; nucleotides not matched to a gene: 3. Here the CDR3 reads CASSLDRDSNQPQHF. The CDR3 nucleotides are TGTGCCAGCAGCCTCGACAGGGATAGCAATCAGCCCCAGCATTTT.

J is TRBJ1-2 and V is TRBV11-2; 7 bases match TRBD1. The germline V gene has CDR1 SGHAT and CDR2 FQNNGV. CDR3 length equals 16 residues. The ends lost 3 bases at V and 2 bases at J; junction bases unmatched: 9. This chain's CDR3 is CASSFGQVFYNYGYTF. The CDR3 DNA reads TGTGCCAGCAGCTTTGGACAGGTTTTTTACAACTATGGCTACACCTTC.

J is TRBJ1-5 and V is TRBV4-1; TRBD1 matches at 9 bases. Looked up from germline, CDR1 is MGHRA and CDR2 is YSYEKL. The V and J ends lost 1 base and 0 bases, in that order; junction bases with no gene match: 1. The CDR3 loop spans 16 amino acids. The CDR3 sequence: CASSQVDRGSNQPQHF. CDR3 in DNA: TGCGCCAGCAGCCAAGTGGACAGGGGTAGCAATCAGCCCCAGCATTTT.

The genes are TRBV4-3 and TRBJ2-1; D unresolved. This CDR3 has 14 residues. Trimming stripped 0 bases from V and 4 bases from J, with 7 bases between. Germline lookup yields CDR1 LGHNA and CDR2 YSLEER. CDR3 bases: TGCGCCAGCAGCCAAGAGACGAGGTACAATGAGCAGTTCTTC. It yields the protein CASSQETRYNEQFF.

The rearrangement uses TRBV5-6 and TRBJ1-1, with 7 bases matching TRBD1. The V segment lost 5 bases and the J segment 3 bases; nucleotides outside the gene matches: 10. This CDR3 comprises 15 residues. Germline lookup yields CDR1 SGHDT and CDR2 YYEEEE. CDR3 loop: CASSHDRAEDTEAFF. DNA for the CDR3: TGTGCCAGCAGTCATGACAGGGCGGAGGACACTGAAGCTTTCTTT.

V and J are TRBV27 and TRBJ2-1; no firm D call. V lost 2 bases to trimming and J lost 12 bases, with 17 bases between them. CDR3 length: 14 amino acids. Germline lookup yields CDR1 MNHEY and CDR2 SMNVEV (reference sequence). Written as DNA, the CDR3 is TGTGCCAGCAGTTTAGCGGTTCCGCGCGATGGGCAGTTCTTC. This codes for CASSLAVPRDGQFF.

This chain links TRBV19 with TRBJ2-7; 7 positions agree with TRBD1. The germline CDR1 and CDR2 sequences are LNHDA and SQIVND (reference sequence). J gave up 3 bases and V 4 bases, and 9 bases lay outside the gene matches. The CDR3 consists of 15 residues. CDR3 residues: CASSTPGTASYEQYF. The DNA for the CDR3 is TGTGCCAGTAGTACCCCAGGGACAGCAAGCTACGAGCAGTACTTC.

The chain uses TRBV5-1 and TRBJ2-5; 13 bases line up with TRBD2. The CDR3 spans 16 residues. Germline V lookup: CDR1 SGHRS, CDR2 YFSETQ. With V trimmed by 2 bases and J by 5 bases, 6 bases remained unmatched. CDR3 bases: TGCGCCAGCAGCTTCGGGACTAGCGGGGCTGGGGAGACCCAGTACTTC. This gives the protein CASSFGTSGAGETQYF.

This clone showed up just a few times. The chain is built from TRBV6-5 and TRBJ1-1, with 7 bases lining up with TRBD1. The CDR3 totals 14 residues. The junction had 3 bases not matched to a gene; V was cut back by 0 bases and J by 5 bases. Germline-derived CDR1 and CDR2 are MNHEY and SVGAGI. The CDR3 loop reads CASSYSTGRTEAFF. CDR3 DNA: TGTGCCAGCAGTTACTCGACAGGGCGAACTGAAGCTTTCTTT.

The chain uses TRBV6-1 and TRBJ1-1, with 8 bases matching TRBD1. Germline trimming cut 7 bases from V and 1 base from J; bases unmatched to any gene: 5. Germline-derived CDR1 and CDR2 are MNHNS and SASEGT. The CDR3 extends over 14 amino acids. CDR3 sequence reads: CASTSGQGNTEAFF. The CDR3 region has the DNA TGTGCCAGCACCTCTGGACAGGGGAACACTGAAGCTTTCTTT.

This chain uses TRBV7-3 with TRBJ2-5; 8 bases agree with TRBD1. Losses at the gene ends were 5 bases for V and 3 bases for J; bases not matched to a gene: 5. Germline CDR1 is SGHTA and CDR2 is FQGTGA. This CDR3 spans 14 amino acids. The CDR3 nucleotides are TGTGCCAGCAGCCCTACAGGGGGTAAAGAGACCCAGTACTTC. Protein: CASSPTGGKETQYF.

The rearrangement uses TRBV7-9 and TRBJ2-7; possible D gene TRBD2, 5 bases. Trimming pared 6 bases from V and 3 bases from J, leaving 15 bases between. Germline lookup yields CDR1 SEHNR and CDR2 FQNEAQ (reference sequence). CDR3 length: 14 amino acids. The CDR3 region has the DNA TGTGCCAGCAGTCCCGGGGTCAGATTCTACGAGCAGTACTTC. It specifies CASSPGVRFYEQYF.

This clone has more than one count but fewer than ten. The chain combines TRBV7-2 with TRBJ1-2; 7 bases are a match to TRBD1. After removal of 5 bases from V and 8 bases from J, the junction contained 20 bases not matched to a gene. Per the germline V gene, CDR1 is SGHTA and CDR2 is FQGNSA. The CDR3 runs to 17 residues. For the CDR3, the DNA is TGTGCCAGCAGCCTAAGACAGGGCCTCGTCTATCATGGAGGCTACACCTTC. As protein: CASSLRQGLVYHGGYTF. The full variable domain, with the rest looked up from reference TRBV7-2 and TRBJ1-2, is GAGVSQSPSNKVTEKGKDVELRCDPISGHTALYWYRQSLGQGLEFLIYFQGNSAPDKSGLPSDRFSAERTGGSVSTLTIQRTQQEDSAVYLCASSLRQGLVYHGGYTFGSGTRLTVV.

The V and J genes are TRBV7-9 and TRBJ1-2; TRBD1 matches 7 bases. J gave up 3 bases and V 5 bases, and 9 bases lay outside the gene matches. The CDR3 sequence is 15 residues long. Germline-derived CDR1 and CDR2 are SEHNR and FQNEAQ (reference sequence). The CDR3 region is CASSNSTGYYYGYTF. CDR3 nucleotide sequence: TGTGCCAGCAGCAATTCGACAGGGTACTACTATGGCTACACCTTC.

The genes are TRBV18 and TRBJ1-1; TRBD1 matches 10 bases. CDR1 is KGHSH, CDR2 LQKENI, per germline. This CDR3 region has 17 residues. V lost 6 bases, J lost 3 bases, and 13 bases stayed unmatched. This CDR3 is CASSAQGTGAGHTEAFF. CDR3 sequence (DNA): TGTGCCAGCTCCGCACAGGGGACAGGGGCAGGCCACACTGAAGCTTTCTTT.